This TCR beta chain was documented in a study of identical twins listed by TCRdb under 2016. Context from the whole study: TCR alpha and beta repertoires from monozygotic twins, unrelated adults of various ages and cord blood were deep-sequenced to test whether fetal clonotypes persist. To rule out contamination, the twin experiments were replicated at different times with different library preparation protocols.

Points on this clonotype: Its antigen remains undetermined. The record has no base qualities; no much larger clone is one base away.

Inclusive of the bounding cysteine and phenylalanine, the CDR3 is 16 residues long. Only the CDR3 portion is preserved as DNA: 48 bases, with reading frame beginning at the first base. V trim: 5 bases; J trim: 2 bases; unmatched bases: 7. The germline V gene (reference sequence) supplies CDR1 LGHDT and CDR2 YNNKEL. The investigation overall reported the following: Zero-insertion analyses could be partly confounded by invariant T cells such as MAIT and iNKT, though diverse VJ usage argued against such confounding for most clonotypes. In monozygotic twins, recombination models systematically underestimated out-of-frame TCR alpha sharing, but the models matched the sharing seen between unrelated individuals. Conclusions relied on cross-sectional statistical analysis, since the same donors could not be followed over many years. Excess twin sharing in beta out-of-frame sequences was weaker because fewer shared sequences lowered the signal-to-noise ratio. Out-of-frame TCR alpha sequences shared between twins showed an excess of low generation-probability sequences compared with coincidental sharing between unrelated individuals. Fewer insertions were carried by abundant cord blood beta clonotypes, a similar but weaker trend appeared in young adult naive repertoires, and no such trend appeared in memory repertoires.

The library was made by 5' RACE. Data came from an Illumina HiSeq 2000. Template switching added a universal primer binding site, and the final cDNA carried a unique molecular identifier that allowed TCR cDNA molecules to be counted accurately. First-strand cDNA for TCR alpha and beta chains was synthesized from specific primers in the conserved constant-segment region. Each cDNA library was double barcoded, with a SMART-Mk sample barcode plus Illumina barcodes, to control for contamination. TruSeq adapter sequences, together with Illumina sample barcodes, were added in two successive PCR steps. TCR alpha and beta cDNA libraries were sequenced on the Illumina HiSeq platform with custom primers. The paper's data handling went like this. Unique molecular identifiers were extracted from raw reads with MiGEC, and CDR3 positions were determined with MiXCR. Recombination models were inferred per individual with the repgenHMM and IGoR tools using an EM algorithm. Shared clonotypes were analyzed with the tcR package in R, and sharing was normalized by the product of cloneset sizes. To study raw recombination free of thymic and clonal selection effects, out-of-frame nonproductive sequences were analyzed. The public reads were quality trimmed at Q25 with fastp and then assembled into clones with MiXCR by TCRdb, keeping productive beta chains. For every CDR3 protein sequence, its rows merge into one entry that carries the most common genes and DNA. In this record, the V and J calls reflect TCRdb's handling and not the investigators' own analysis. The sample yields 570,000 or so distinct CDR3 sequences; roughly 9.5% were counted once. In total, the top ten clones hold approximately 3.2% of the sample.

All donors were healthy Caucasians. The twin cohort consisted of three pairs of female monozygotic twins, all aged about 18 to 29 years. The RNA used for TCR libraries was isolated from peripheral blood mononuclear cells. The same specimen was also included in a second study, on yellow fever vaccine responses in identical twins. The second publication reports: The T cell response to vaccination in identical twins was reported by the authors to appear partly convergent and partly personalized. The study precisely tracked vaccine-responding T cell clones in identical twins.

The chain uses TRBV3-1 and TRBJ2-7; 12 nucleotides in the junction match TRBD2. The origin of this receptor is a woman between 18 and 29 years old in good health. The specimen was PBMCs. The CDR3 here reads CASSYGLAGMTYEQYF. DNA sequence: TGTGCCAGCAGCTACGGACTAGCGGGGATGACCTACGAGCAGTACTTC.